This TCR beta chain is from a study of OX40 agonist ivuxolimab in advanced cancers. Study-level background: Enrollees could have had prior anti-PD-1, anti-PD-L1 or anti-CTLA-4 therapy, which around 43% had received.

Trimming removed 6 bases from V and 0 bases from J, with 14 bases in between. The length of the CDR3 is 15 residues. Germline CDR1 SEHNR, CDR2 FQNEAQ (reference sequence). The data were produced by immunoSEQ multiplex PCR, yet TCRdb's version contains in-frame clones alone and is incomplete. The table includes some 34,000 clones, around nine tenths detected once. The TCR comes from an adult with an advanced solid tumor such as melanoma, head and neck, liver or kidney cancer. The sample was CD4+ or CD8+ T cells sorted from blood, taken in a trial of the OX40 agonist ivuxolimab. The chain combines TRBV7-9 with TRBJ1-1; maybe TRBD1 (5 bases). Here the CDR3 reads CASSSGEDMNTEAFF. CDR3 nucleotides: TGTGCCAGCAGTTCTGGGGAGGACATGAACACTGAAGCTTTCTTT. Full variable domain (rest looked up from reference TRBV7-9 and TRBJ1-1): DTGVSQNPRHKITKRGQNVTFRCDPISEHNRLYWYRQTLGQGPEFLTYFQNEAQLEKSRLLSDRFSAERPKGSFSTLEIQRTEQGDSAMYLCASSSGEDMNTEAFFGQGTRLTVV.